The 20 T cell receptor beta chains presented below share a single source sample, sequenced in a study of T cells in Graves' hyperthyroidism and ophthalmopathy. RNA transcripts provided the source from which TCR beta CDR3 regions were amplified. HTBI primers were used for first-round RT-PCR of the TCR CDR3. TCRdb processed the multiplex PCR reads anew with MiXCR; each CDR3 protein has one entry. The sample has some 690,000 distinct CDR3 sequences, roughly a sixth seen once. Sample: blood. The receptors derive from a man aged 50-60 years with Graves' hyperthyroidism.

This clonotype was seen only a few times. V is TRBV20-1 and J is TRBJ2-7; 9 positions match TRBD1. The ends lost 6 bases at V and 4 bases at J; junction bases unmatched: 4. CDR1 is DFQATT, CDR2 SNEGSKA, per germline (reference sequence). The CDR3 spans 12 residues. This CDR3 reads CSAIGTGYEQYF. The CDR3 region has the DNA TGCAGTGCCATAGGGACAGGGTACGAGCAGTACTTC.

The rearrangement joins TRBV7-9 to TRBJ1-1, with D tentatively TRBD1 (5 bases). Trimming took off 2 bases at V and 4 bases at J, with 20 bases between the two ends. Germline CDR1 is SEHNR and CDR2 is FQNEAQ (reference sequence). The CDR3 covers 17 residues. CDR3 DNA: TGTGCCAGCAGCTTAAGAGCCGCGGACATTATGGGCACTGAAGCTTTCTTT. Its translation: CASSLRAADIMGTEAFF.

As to this clonotype: The CDR3 end shows no conserved phenylalanine or tryptophan, and so a read error is likely. This rearrangement joins TRBV11-2 to TRBJ1-1; 8 bases map to TRBD1. The CDR3 extends over 15 amino acids. J was trimmed by 1 base and V by 5 bases; bases with no gene match: 6. CDR1 and CDR2 from the germline V gene are SGHAT and FQNNGV. The CDR3 loop is CASSATGTGNTEAFL. CDR3 nucleotide sequence: TGTGCCAGCAGCGCTACCGGGACAGGGAACACTGAAGCTTTCCTT.

In this sample, this clonotype turned up many times. V is TRBV6-2 or TRBV6-3 and J is TRBJ2-2, with 8 bases identical to TRBD1. Germline trimming cut 7 bases from V and 5 bases from J; bases unmatched to any gene: 6. Per germline, CDR1 MNHEY and CDR2 SVGEGT. The CDR3 is 14 amino acids. The CDR3 sequence is CASTKTGETGELFF. CDR3 coding DNA: TGTGCCAGCACCAAGACAGGGGAGACCGGGGAGCTGTTTTTT.

This clonotype was recorded a few times. This may be a read error: a much more frequent sequence differs by one nucleotide. The gene calls are TRBV11-2 and TRBJ2-5; D uncertain. Germline loops: CDR1 SGHAT, CDR2 FQNNGV. This CDR3 comprises 12 residues. The CDR3, as DNA: TGTGCCAGCAGTGTCAACCAAGAGGCCCAGTACTTC. Translation gives CASSVNQEAQYF.

The V call is TRBV29-1, the J call TRBJ2-2, with TRBD2 matching 12 bases. Germline V gene lookup returns CDR1 SQVTM and CDR2 ANQGSEA. The V gene end was trimmed by 0 bases and the J gene end by 5 bases; junction bases not matched to a gene: 10. CDR3 size: 18 residues. The CDR3: CSVEDLSSGRAGTGELFF. The CDR3 region has the DNA TGCAGCGTTGAAGATTTGTCTAGCGGGAGGGCGGGGACCGGGGAGCTGTTTTTT.

Ten or more counts support this clonotype. The CDR3 region is CASSLGGGARQGNYGYTF. CDR3 bases: TGTGCCAGTAGTCTAGGGGGAGGAGCTCGACAGGGGAACTATGGCTACACCTTC. The chain couples TRBV19 to TRBJ1-2; 8 bases agree with TRBD1. This CDR3 has 18 residues. The ends lost 5 bases at V and 2 bases at J; junction bases unmatched: 16. Germline V gene lookup returns CDR1 LNHDA and CDR2 SQIVND (reference sequence).

The rearrangement links TRBV10-3 to TRBJ2-7; TRBD1 matches 7 bases. Germline loops: CDR1 ENHRY, CDR2 SYGVKD. The CDR3 extends over 15 amino acids. V shed 4 bases and J 6 bases; nucleotides not matched to a gene: 12. In nucleotides, the CDR3 is TGTGCCATCAGTGCGGTTGGGACAAGGGACAGCGAGCAGTACTTC. It is translated as CAISAVGTRDSEQYF.

The rearrangement links TRBV10-2 to TRBJ2-7, with 10 bases matching TRBD2. The CDR3 has 14 amino acids. The J segment lost 2 bases and the V segment lost 7 bases, leaving 5 bases of the junction unmatched. Germline CDR1 reads WSHSY; CDR2 reads SAAADI. The chain's CDR3 is CASKSSGRAYEQYF. Here the CDR3 DNA reads TGCGCCAGCAAGTCTAGCGGGAGAGCCTACGAGCAGTACTTC.

The chain couples TRBV29-1 to TRBJ2-3; D call uncertain. V was cut by 6 bases and J by 4 bases, with 20 bases left in between. The CDR3 covers 15 residues. CDR1 is SQVTM, CDR2 ANQGSEA, per germline. The CDR3 region has the DNA TGCAGCGTAGAACTCACCCGGGCTTTGCCAGATACGCAGTATTTT. Protein sequence: CSVELTRALPDTQYF.

Ten or more counts support this clonotype. The genes are TRBV24-1 and TRBJ2-5; 12 bases align to TRBD1. The CDR3 extends over 16 amino acids. The trim removed 4 bases at V and 4 bases at J, leaving 6 bases unmatched. Germline V lookup: CDR1 KGHDR, CDR2 SFDVKD. The chain's CDR3 is CATSETGTGGRETQYF. CDR3 DNA sequence: TGTGCCACCAGTGAAACCGGGACAGGGGGCAGAGAGACCCAGTACTTC.

This clonotype appeared many times. The chain joins TRBV18 to TRBJ1-6; D perhaps matches TRBD1 (5 bases). V lost 3 bases to trimming and J lost 7 bases, with 10 bases between them. The CDR3 is 14 amino acids. The germline gives CDR1 KGHSH, CDR2 LQKENI. The CDR3 protein is CASSPTVANSPLHF. CDR3 nucleotides: TGTGCCAGCTCACCGACAGTAGCAAATTCACCCCTCCACTTT.

In its sample, this clonotype was seen a few times. This chain connects TRBV19 to TRBJ2-4, with D perhaps TRBD1 (5 bases). The CDR3 consists of 15 residues. The V and J ends lost 0 bases and 6 bases respectively, with 12 bases between them. Germline CDR1 LNHDA, CDR2 SQIVND (reference sequence). The CDR3 loop is CASSIDRGQGNIQYF. The CDR3 coding sequence is TGTGCCAGTAGTATAGATCGTGGGCAGGGAAACATTCAGTACTTC.

This clonotype was recorded at least ten times. This CDR3 reads CASSLAGDGSYNEQFF. The CDR3 bases are TGTGCCAGCAGCTTAGCCGGGGACGGCTCCTACAATGAGCAGTTCTTC. The V call is TRBV11-2, the J call TRBJ2-1; D possibly matches TRBD1 or TRBD2 (5 bases each). Looked up from germline, CDR1 is SGHAT and CDR2 is FQNNGV. The CDR3 is made up of 16 amino acids. Trimming pared 1 base from V and 0 bases from J, leaving 10 bases between.

This clonotype occurred a few times. V is TRBV6-2 or TRBV6-3 and J is TRBJ2-1; 11 bases line up with TRBD2. V lost 10 bases, J lost 8 bases, and 10 bases stayed unmatched. The germline CDR1 and CDR2 sequences are MNHEY and SVGEGT. The length of the CDR3 is 14 residues. In nucleotides, the CDR3 is TGTGCCATCCGACTAGCGGGGTTTGTGCATGAGCAGTTCTTC. Protein: CAIRLAGFVHEQFF.

The chain links TRBV25-1 to TRBJ2-1; 10 bases fit TRBD1. This CDR3 has 13 amino acids. V lost 10 bases and J lost 2; bases outside the gene matches: 2. CDR1 is MGHDK and CDR2 is SYGVNS in the germline V gene. CDR3: CATGTGAYNEQFF. As DNA, the CDR3 is TGTGCCACCGGGACAGGGGCCTACAATGAGCAGTTCTTC. Together with reference TRBV25-1 and TRBJ2-1, the CDR3 gives the full variable domain: EADIYQTPRYLVIGTGKKITLECSQTMGHDKMYWYQQDPGMELHLIHYSYGVNSTEKGDLSSESTVSRIRTEHFPLTLESARPSHTSQYLCATGTGAYNEQFFGPGTRLTVL.

With regard to this clonotype: This may be a read error, as it is one base from a much larger clone. The chain joins TRBV5-5 to TRBJ2-1, with 9 bases matching TRBD2. The length of the CDR3 is 13 residues. V lost 7 bases, J lost 6 bases, and 5 bases stayed unmatched. The germline V gene encodes CDR1 SGHKS and CDR2 YYEKEE (reference sequence). CDR3 sequence: CASGTSWSNEQFF. The CDR3 DNA reads as TGTGCCAGCGGGACTAGCTGGAGCAATGAGCAGTTCTTC.

This clonotype was observed a handful of times. This chain links TRBV29-1 with TRBJ2-1; D uncertain. Trimming cost V 4 bases and J 2 bases, with 15 bases left between them. The CDR3 length is 15 residues. In germline, CDR1 is SQVTM, CDR2 ANQGSEA. The CDR3 DNA reads as TGCAGCGTTGGAAGAGAGGACCTACCCTACAATGAGCAGTTCTTC. It is translated as CSVGREDLPYNEQFF.

V is TRBV3-1 and J is TRBJ1-2; D perhaps matches TRBD1 (5 bases). Germline lookup yields CDR1 LGHDT and CDR2 YNNKEL (reference sequence). V dropped 6 bases and J dropped 5 bases, with 16 bases sitting between them. The length of the CDR3 is 14 residues. The CDR3 sequence is CASRPGALVYGYTF. For the CDR3, the DNA is TGTGCCAGCAGACCTGGGGCCCTGGTTTATGGCTACACCTTC.

This clonotype was detected a few times. V is TRBV19 and J is TRBJ2-1; D gene unclear. Germline values: CDR1 LNHDA, CDR2 SQIVND (reference sequence). CDR3 length: 13 amino acids. V dropped 4 bases and J dropped 10 bases, with 14 bases sitting between them. The CDR3 DNA sequence: TGTGCCAGTAGTACAAACACCCCCGGCGAGCAGTTCTTC. The encoded protein is CASSTNTPGEQFF. Using reference TRBV19 and TRBJ2-1 for the parts outside the CDR3, the full variable domain is DGGITQSPKYLFRKEGQNVTLSCEQNLNHDAMYWYRQDPGQGLRLIYYSQIVNDFQKGDIAEGYSVSREKKESFPLTVTSAQKNPTAFYLCASSTNTPGEQFFGPGTRLTVL.